This passage covers 3 T cell receptor beta chains from one sample sequenced in a study of response to subunit inactivated influenza vaccine. TCRdb itself ran the RT-PCR reads through MiXCR, one entry per CDR3 protein. The repertoire holds more than 250,000 distinct CDR3 sequences, 20% to 25% seen once, with roughly 10% in the top ten. The source was PBMCs from blood, collected less than 22 months after vaccination. Every receptor here comes from a man aged 50-75 years who received an inactivated influenza vaccine.

This clonotype occurred a few times. The chain employs TRBV9 and TRBJ1-1; 10 bases map to TRBD1. Looked up from germline, CDR1 is SGDLS and CDR2 is YYNGEE. V was clipped by 2 bases and J by 5 bases; unmatched bases: 6. The CDR3 runs to 15 residues. The CDR3 DNA is TGTGCCAGCAGCGTGACAGGGGGCGGTGCTACTGAAGCTTTCTTT. Amino acid sequence: CASSVTGGGATEAFF.

The chain has TRBV20-1 and TRBJ1-3, with 8 bases aligning to TRBD1. The germline V gene encodes CDR1 DFQATT and CDR2 SNEGSKA (reference sequence). This CDR3 has 15 amino acids. Losses at the gene ends were 1 base for V and 1 base for J; bases not matched to a gene: 3. CDR3 in DNA: TGCAGTGCTAGAGGGACAGGGACTTCTGGAAACACCATATATTTT. As protein: CSARGTGTSGNTIYF.

Only a few counts were recorded for this clonotype. The chain is built from TRBV25-1 and TRBJ2-1, with 10 nucleotides matching TRBD2. V dropped 1 base and J dropped 6; count of bases not matched to a gene: 3. Germline CDR1 MGHDK, CDR2 SYGVNS. The CDR3 loop spans 15 amino acids. CDR3 region: CASSELRTSGNEQFF. DNA of the CDR3: TGTGCCAGCAGTGAATTAAGGACTAGCGGCAATGAGCAGTTCTTC.